The source of this T cell receptor beta chain is a study of yellow fever vaccine responses in identical twins. Via MiXCR, TCRdb re-called the RT-PCR reads, giving one row per CDR3 protein. The sample includes some 11,000 distinct CDR3 sequences, around 77% seen only once; the top ten take 7% to 8%. The TCR was taken from a woman between 18 and 29 years old who received the yellow fever vaccine. Sample: T cells from blood (PBMCs), unsorted or a sorted subset (not recorded which), taken before or after yellow fever vaccination (not recorded which).

The CDR3 is CASSEATDRGGGNTIYF. CDR3 sequence (DNA): TGTGCCAGCAGTGAAGCGACGGACAGGGGAGGTGGAAACACCATATATTTT. The chain recombines TRBV2 with TRBJ1-3; TRBD1 matches 9 bases. Germline loops: CDR1 SNHLY, CDR2 FYNNEI. Trimming took 0 bases from V and 3 from J; bases not matched to a gene: 6. This CDR3 is built from 17 residues.